The 31 T cell receptor beta chains below come from one sample, sequenced in a study of CD8+ T cells in alopecia areata. Extraction of RNA preceded its reverse transcription into cDNA, which served as the sequencing template. Here immunoSEQ multiplex PCR was the method, and the copy in TCRdb shows in-frame clones only, minus some. The sample lists more than 90,000 clones; about 61% were seen once. Sequencing was performed on CD4+ T cells sorted from blood. The receptor source for this set is a human donor in good health.

In this sample, this clone turned up a few times. The V and J genes are TRBV5-6 and TRBJ2-7; no firm D call. This CDR3 spans 13 amino acids. Per the germline V gene, CDR1 is SGHDT and CDR2 is YYEEEE. V lost 1 base and J 3 bases, leaving 8 bases between the germline ends. The CDR3: CASSLQSVYEQYF. CDR3 nucleotide sequence: TGTGCCAGCAGCTTGCAGAGCGTCTACGAGCAGTACTTC.

This clone showed up just a few times. The CDR3 here is CASSVQGREQYF. Here the CDR3 DNA reads TGTGCCAGCAGCGTACAGGGCCGGGAGCAGTACTTC. This chain connects TRBV11-2 to TRBJ2-7; TRBD1 is a possible D gene (6 bases). V shed 5 bases and J shed 7 bases, with 12 bases lying between them. CDR1 SGHAT and CDR2 FQNNGV come from the germline V gene. The CDR3 length is 12 residues.

With respect to this clone: Other nucleotide sequences in the sample specify the same CDR3. This rearrangement joins TRBV29-1 to TRBJ1-5; no reliable D call. The CDR3 spans 11 residues. V dropped 6 bases and J dropped 5 bases, with 8 bases sitting between them. Germline V gives CDR1 SQVTM, CDR2 ANQGSEA. For the CDR3, the DNA is TGCAGCGTGGGAGGAGATCAGCCCCAGCATTTT. It is translated as CSVGGDQPQHF.

V gene TRBV25-1 combines with J gene TRBJ2-4, with 7 bases matching TRBD2. The CDR3 length is 16 residues. The V gene's germline CDR1 is MGHDK and CDR2 SYGVNS. The junction had 10 bases not matched to a gene; V was cut back by 8 bases and J by 0 bases. In nucleotides, the CDR3 is TGTGCCAGCTCGGAGCGGGGCGGGGGAGCCAAAAACATTCAGTACTTC. It encodes CASSERGGGAKNIQYF.

This sequence joins TRBV7-9 and TRBJ2-3; TRBD2 is a possible D gene (5 bases). The germline gives CDR1 SEHNR, CDR2 FQNEAQ (reference sequence). The V end lost 1 base, the J end lost 6 bases, and 17 bases lay between the germline ends. The CDR3 length is 16 residues. Here the CDR3 DNA reads TGTGCCAGCAGCTTAGGGGCGGCGGGCCCGAAGGATACGCAGTATTTT. It yields the protein CASSLGAAGPKDTQYF. Full variable domain (rest looked up from reference TRBV7-9 and TRBJ2-3): DTGVSQNPRHKITKRGQNVTFRCDPISEHNRLYWYRQTLGQGPEFLTYFQNEAQLEKSRLLSDRFSAERPKGSFSTLEIQRTEQGDSAMYLCASSLGAAGPKDTQYFGPGTRLTVL.

This chain connects TRBV7-3 to TRBJ1-2; 8 bases agree with TRBD1. CDR1 is SGHTA, CDR2 FQGTGA, per germline. The CDR3 spans 14 residues. V dropped 2 bases and J dropped 7; count of bases not matched to a gene: 6. CDR3 loop: CASSLDRGGLGYTF. For the CDR3, the DNA is TGTGCCAGCAGCTTAGACAGGGGTGGGCTTGGCTACACCTTC.

This clone was detected once. J is TRBJ1-2 and V is TRBV29-1; 7 nucleotides line up with TRBD1. CDR1 and CDR2 from the germline V gene are SQVTM and ANQGSEA. CDR3 length: 13 residues. The junction had 5 bases not matched to a gene; V was cut back by 5 bases and J by 2 bases. CDR3 region: CSVTGQSNYGYTF. The CDR3, as DNA: TGCAGCGTTACGGGACAGTCGAACTATGGCTACACCTTC.

This clone was counted ten times or more. V usage is TRBV18 and J usage is TRBJ1-1, with D maybe TRBD1 (6 bases). CDR3 length equals 16 residues. Germline loops: CDR1 KGHSH, CDR2 LQKENI. V shed 3 bases and J shed 8 bases, with 22 bases lying between them. CDR3 sequence (DNA): TGTGCCAGCTCACCTCCCGGTTCGGGGGCCGGTTTGGAAGCTTTCTTT. This translates into CASSPPGSGAGLEAFF.

This clone appeared a few times. The CDR3 DNA sequence: TGCGCCAGCAGCTCATCAGGGAACACTGAAGCTTTCTTT. Encoded protein: CASSSSGNTEAFF. The genes are TRBV5-1 and TRBJ1-1; D remains ambiguous. CDR3 size: 13 residues. The ends were cut back, 3 bases at V and 1 base at J, with 7 bases in the middle. Germline lookup yields CDR1 SGHRS and CDR2 YFSETQ.

This chain connects TRBV29-1 to TRBJ2-5; D may be TRBD2 (5 bases). The CDR3 has 12 amino acids. Germline V gene lookup returns CDR1 SQVTM and CDR2 ANQGSEA. The V end lost 7 bases, the J end lost 5 bases, and 14 bases lay between the germline ends. The CDR3 loop is CSAGRGGETQYF. Written as DNA, the CDR3 is TGCAGCGCCGGCCGCGGAGGTGAGACCCAGTACTTC.

This clone was seen more than once but under ten times. The V call is TRBV2, the J call TRBJ2-5; D unresolved. The ends were cut back, 4 bases at V and 1 base at J, with 10 bases in the middle. The germline V gene encodes CDR1 SNHLY and CDR2 FYNNEI. The CDR3 has 14 amino acids. This CDR3 is CASSGLGGQETQYF. The CDR3 DNA reads as TGTGCCAGCAGTGGTTTAGGTGGCCAAGAGACCCAGTACTTC. Using reference TRBV2 and TRBJ2-5 for the parts outside the CDR3, the full variable domain is EPEVTQTPSHQVTQMGQEVILRCVPISNHLYFYWYRQILGQKVEFLVSFYNNEISEKSEIFDDQFSVERPDGSNFTLKIRSTKLEDSAMYFCASSGLGGQETQYFGPGTRLLVL.

V and J are TRBV18 and TRBJ1-1; D is uncertain. V was shortened by 3 bases and J by 4 bases, with 15 bases between the two germline ends. This CDR3 comprises 15 residues. The germline V gene encodes CDR1 KGHSH and CDR2 LQKENI. Written as DNA, the CDR3 is TGTGCCAGCTCACCGGGAGCAAAAGCGACCACTGAAGCTTTCTTT. Protein product: CASSPGAKATTEAFF.

The chain is built from TRBV12-5 and TRBJ2-7, with a tentative D call TRBD1 (5 bases). Trimming pared 6 bases from V and 3 bases from J, leaving 9 bases between. The CDR3 runs to 12 residues. Germline CDR1 and CDR2: LGHNT and FRNRAP. In DNA form, the CDR3 reads TGTGCTAGTGGCCGACAGTTCTACGAGCAGTACTTC. This sequence encodes CASGRQFYEQYF.

This chain connects TRBV15 to TRBJ1-1, with D hard to call. From germline, CDR1 is LNHNV and CDR2 YYDKDF (reference sequence). Deletions cut 4 bases from V and 5 bases from J, with 14 bases between. This CDR3 has 14 residues. The CDR3 protein is CATSNHPYTTEAFF. The CDR3 nucleotides read TGTGCCACCAGCAACCACCCTTATACGACTGAAGCTTTCTTT.

The V gene is TRBV5-6, the J gene TRBJ2-7; no reliable D call. The CDR3 runs 13 residues. V was shortened by 0 bases and J by 4 bases, with 8 bases between the two germline ends. Germline CDR1 is SGHDT and CDR2 is YYEEEE. CDR3 in amino acids: CASSLEGPYEQYF. As DNA, the CDR3 is TGTGCCAGCAGCTTGGAAGGGCCGTACGAGCAGTACTTC.

V gene TRBV2 combines with J gene TRBJ2-5; possible D gene TRBD2, 6 bases. V lost 4 bases to trimming and J lost 4 bases, with 10 bases between them. The germline CDR1 and CDR2 sequences are SNHLY and FYNNEI. The CDR3 length is 13 residues. This CDR3 reads CASSGAEGETQYF. DNA for the CDR3: TGTGCCAGCAGTGGGGCGGAGGGAGAGACCCAGTACTTC.

This chain uses TRBV19 with TRBJ1-1; no clear D. V was trimmed by 4 bases and J by 1 base, leaving 13 bases between them. Germline V gene sequence: CDR1 LNHDA, CDR2 SQIVND (reference sequence). The CDR3 spans 15 residues. The CDR3 loop is CASSRRPQANTEAFF. The CDR3 DNA reads as TGTGCCAGTAGTAGGAGGCCTCAAGCGAACACTGAAGCTTTCTTT. The full variable domain, its missing parts supplied by reference TRBV19 and TRBJ1-1, is DGGITQSPKYLFRKEGQNVTLSCEQNLNHDAMYWYRQDPGQGLRLIYYSQIVNDFQKGDIAEGYSVSREKKESFPLTVTSAQKNPTAFYLCASSRRPQANTEAFFGQGTRLTVV.

This sequence joins TRBV30 and TRBJ1-1, with 8 bases identical to TRBD1. The junction had 5 bases not matched to a gene; V was cut back by 1 base and J by 1 base. Germline CDR1 and CDR2: GTSNPN and SVGIG (reference sequence). The CDR3 runs 15 residues. CDR3 sequence reads: CAWSGPGGQNTEAFF. Here the CDR3 DNA reads TGTGCCTGGAGTGGTCCAGGGGGCCAGAACACTGAAGCTTTCTTT.

The CDR3 region is CASRVGTMNTEAFF. The CDR3 coding sequence is TGCGCCAGCAGAGTAGGCACCATGAACACTGAAGCTTTCTTT. The J gene is TRBJ1-1, the V gene TRBV5-1; D not certain. This CDR3 comprises 14 residues. V was shortened by 5 bases and J by 0 bases, with 11 bases between the two germline ends. Germline loops: CDR1 SGHRS, CDR2 YFSETQ.

The chain is built from TRBV10-1 and TRBJ2-7; no clear D gene. Germline V CDR1 and CDR2: WNHNN, SYGVQD (reference sequence). CDR3 length: 15 residues. V was trimmed by 3 bases and J by 0 bases, leaving 12 bases between them. CDR3 loop: CASSEDGPLSYEQYF. CDR3 in DNA: TGCGCCAGCAGTGAAGATGGGCCCCTCTCCTACGAGCAGTACTTC.

The chain combines TRBV4-1 with TRBJ1-1; D perhaps matches TRBD1 (5 bases). The CDR3 sequence is 14 residues long. Germline V gene sequence: CDR1 MGHRA, CDR2 YSYEKL. V was trimmed by 3 bases and J by 6 bases, leaving 14 bases between them. CDR3 coding DNA: TGCGCCAGCAGCCAGTTCCAGGGAATCGCTGAAGCTTTCTTT. It codes for CASSQFQGIAEAFF.

There are a few counts of this clone. This chain uses TRBV30 with TRBJ2-3; tentative D call: TRBD2 (6 bases). CDR3 length: 15 amino acids. Germline loops: CDR1 GTSNPN, CDR2 SVGIG (reference sequence). V was trimmed by 1 base and J by 4 bases, leaving 15 bases between them. The CDR3 nucleotides read TGTGCCTGGAGTGACGGGAGCCTAGGGCCAGATACGCAGTATTTT. Encoded protein: CAWSDGSLGPDTQYF. The full variable domain, rest sourced from reference TRBV30 and TRBJ2-3, is SQTIHQWPATLVQPVGSPLSLECTVEGTSNPNLYWYRQAAGRGLQLLFYSVGIGQISSEVPQNLSASRPQDRQFILSSKKLLLSDSGFYLCAWSDGSLGPDTQYFGPGTRLTVL.

The V gene is TRBV6-6, the J gene TRBJ2-5; D might be TRBD2 (6 bases). The germline V gene encodes CDR1 MNHNY and CDR2 SVGAGI (reference sequence). V lost 6 bases and J lost 1, with 15 bases in between. This CDR3 is 15 amino acids long. The CDR3 DNA reads as TGTGCCAGCAGGGGGCGGGGCCAGGGCCAAGAGACCCAGTACTTC. It encodes CASRGRGQGQETQYF.

The chain uses TRBV7-2 and TRBJ2-5; D ambiguous. The germline gives CDR1 SGHTA, CDR2 FQGNSA. The CDR3 runs 11 residues. Trimming pared 8 bases from V and 5 bases from J, leaving 9 bases between. CDR3: CASRVAETQYF. DNA for the CDR3: TGTGCCAGCCGAGTGGCCGAGACCCAGTACTTC. Full variable domain (missing parts from reference TRBV7-2 and TRBJ2-5): GAGVSQSPSNKVTEKGKDVELRCDPISGHTALYWYRQSLGQGLEFLIYFQGNSAPDKSGLPSDRFSAERTGGSVSTLTIQRTQQEDSAVYLCASRVAETQYFGPGTRLLVL.

The V and J genes are TRBV27 and TRBJ1-2, with 7 positions matching TRBD1. Unmatched junction bases numbered 22, after V lost 2 bases and J lost 7 bases. From germline, CDR1 is MNHEY and CDR2 SMNVEV (reference sequence). The CDR3 length is 19 residues. This CDR3 reads CASSLGPGQQGVQTFGYTF. The CDR3 DNA sequence: TGTGCCAGCAGTTTAGGCCCGGGACAGCAGGGAGTACAGACCTTTGGCTACACCTTC.

V is TRBV7-9 and J is TRBJ1-2; D ambiguous. V was pared by 11 bases and J by 5 bases, with 9 bases between. Germline-derived CDR1 and CDR2 are SEHNR and FQNEAQ (reference sequence). The CDR3 spans 10 residues. CDR3 DNA: TGTGCCCCCCTCTATTATGGCTACACCTTC. Translating it yields CAPLYYGYTF.

This clone turned up a few times. The rearrangement joins TRBV27 to TRBJ1-2; TRBD1 is a possible D gene (5 bases). Germline CDR1 is MNHEY and CDR2 is SMNVEV (reference sequence). V was pared by 2 bases and J by 7 bases, with 11 bases between. This CDR3 contains 13 residues. The CDR3 sequence: CASSLEGTAGYTF. Here the CDR3 DNA reads TGTGCCAGCAGTTTAGAAGGGACCGCTGGCTACACCTTC.

This chain joins TRBV4-1 and TRBJ2-5; 9 nucleotides line up with TRBD2. Germline CDR1 is MGHRA and CDR2 is YSYEKL. The CDR3 is 18 residues long. J gave up 0 bases and V 1 base, and 9 bases lay outside the gene matches. The CDR3 DNA reads as TGCGCCAGCAGCCAAGGAGCGGGGGGCGCCTCGTACCAAGAGACCCAGTACTTC. This translates into CASSQGAGGASYQETQYF.

This chain connects TRBV18 to TRBJ2-3; 7 bases are a match to TRBD1. The germline CDR1 and CDR2 sequences are KGHSH and LQKENI. The CDR3 runs to 15 residues. Unmatched junction bases numbered 4, after V lost 4 bases and J lost 0 bases. Here the CDR3 reads CASSLGTASTDTQYF. The CDR3 bases are TGTGCCAGCTCACTGGGGACAGCTAGCACAGATACGCAGTATTTT.

This rearrangement joins TRBV11-2 to TRBJ1-2, with 9 bases matching TRBD1. The V gene's germline CDR1 is SGHAT and CDR2 FQNNGV. The CDR3 runs to 13 residues. Unmatched junction bases numbered 1, after V lost 4 bases and J lost 4 bases. CDR3 loop: CASSSDRGYGYTF. CDR3 nucleotide sequence: TGTGCCAGCAGCTCGGACAGGGGCTATGGCTACACCTTC.

CDR3 bases: TGTGCCAGCAGTGAAGGGACGCTGAACACTGAAGCTTTCTTT. It is translated as CASSEGTLNTEAFF. The chain recombines TRBV2 with TRBJ1-1; no clear D gene. The germline gives CDR1 SNHLY, CDR2 FYNNEI. The CDR3 covers 14 residues. V lost 1 base, J lost 0 bases, and 6 bases lay in between.